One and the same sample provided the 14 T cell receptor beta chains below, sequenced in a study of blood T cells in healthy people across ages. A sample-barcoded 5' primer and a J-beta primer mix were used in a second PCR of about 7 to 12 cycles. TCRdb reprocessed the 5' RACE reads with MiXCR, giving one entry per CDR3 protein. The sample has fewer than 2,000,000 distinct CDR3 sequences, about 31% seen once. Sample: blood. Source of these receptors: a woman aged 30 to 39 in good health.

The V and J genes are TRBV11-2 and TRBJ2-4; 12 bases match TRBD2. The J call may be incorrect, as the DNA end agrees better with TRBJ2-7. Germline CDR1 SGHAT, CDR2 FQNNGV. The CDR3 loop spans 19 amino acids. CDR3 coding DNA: TGTGCCAGCAGCGAAACCCGAGCCGGACTAGCGGGGCCGGTGAACGAGCAGTACTTC. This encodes CASSETRAGLAGPVNEQYF.

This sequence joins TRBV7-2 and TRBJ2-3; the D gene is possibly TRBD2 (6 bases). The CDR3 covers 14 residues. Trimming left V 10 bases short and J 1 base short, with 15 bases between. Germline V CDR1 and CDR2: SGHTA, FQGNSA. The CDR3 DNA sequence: TGTGCCACCCATGGAGCGGGTGGCACAGATACGCAGTATTTT. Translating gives CATHGAGGTDTQYF.

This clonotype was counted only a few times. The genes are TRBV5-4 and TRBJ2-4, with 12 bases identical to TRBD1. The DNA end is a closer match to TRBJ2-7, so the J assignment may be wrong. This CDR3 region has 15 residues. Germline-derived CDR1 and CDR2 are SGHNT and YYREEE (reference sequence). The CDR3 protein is CASSPSGTGGHEQYF. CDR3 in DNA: TGTGCCAGCAGCCCAAGCGGGACAGGGGGCCACGAGCAGTACTTC.

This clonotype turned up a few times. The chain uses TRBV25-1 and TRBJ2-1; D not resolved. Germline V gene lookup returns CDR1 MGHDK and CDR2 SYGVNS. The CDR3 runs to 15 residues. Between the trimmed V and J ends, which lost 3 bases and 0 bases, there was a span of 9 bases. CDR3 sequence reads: CASSDAVISYNEQFF. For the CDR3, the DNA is TGTGCCAGCAGTGACGCGGTGATCTCCTACAATGAGCAGTTCTTC.

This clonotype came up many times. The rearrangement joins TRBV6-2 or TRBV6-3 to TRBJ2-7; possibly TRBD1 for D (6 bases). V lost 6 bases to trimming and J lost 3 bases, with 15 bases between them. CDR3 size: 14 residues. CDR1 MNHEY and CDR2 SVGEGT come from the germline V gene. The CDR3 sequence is CASSKSGQYYEQYF. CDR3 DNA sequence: TGTGCCAGCAGCAAGAGCGGACAGTACTACGAGCAGTACTTC.

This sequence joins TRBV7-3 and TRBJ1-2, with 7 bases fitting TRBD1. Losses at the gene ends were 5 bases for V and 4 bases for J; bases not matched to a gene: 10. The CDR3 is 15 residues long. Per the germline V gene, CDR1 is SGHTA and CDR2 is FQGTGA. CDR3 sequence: CASSLTGSTPYGYTF. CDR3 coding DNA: TGTGCCAGCAGCCTGACAGGGTCAACACCCTATGGCTACACCTTC.

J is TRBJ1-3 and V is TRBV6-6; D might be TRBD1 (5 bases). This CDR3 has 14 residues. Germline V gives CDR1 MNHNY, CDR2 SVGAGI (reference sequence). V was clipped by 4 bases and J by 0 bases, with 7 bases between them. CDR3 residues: CASSSGFSGNTIYF. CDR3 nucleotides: TGTGCCAGCAGTTCAGGGTTCTCTGGAAACACCATATATTTT.

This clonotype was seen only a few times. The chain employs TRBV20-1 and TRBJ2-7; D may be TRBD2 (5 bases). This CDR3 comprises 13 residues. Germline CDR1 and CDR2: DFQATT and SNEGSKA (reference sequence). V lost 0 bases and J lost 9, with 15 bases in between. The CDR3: CSARDSASKGQYF. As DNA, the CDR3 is TGCAGTGCTAGAGATTCGGCTAGCAAGGGGCAGTACTTC.

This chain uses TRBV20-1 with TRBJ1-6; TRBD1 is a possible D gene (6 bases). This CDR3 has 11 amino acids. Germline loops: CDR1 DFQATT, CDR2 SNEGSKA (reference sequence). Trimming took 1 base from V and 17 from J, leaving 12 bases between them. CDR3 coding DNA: TGCAGTGCTAGAGTAGAGAAGGGGGTCCACTTT. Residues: CSARVEKGVHF.

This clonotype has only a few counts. The CDR3 coding sequence is TGCAGTGCCCTGGAAGGGGTAAACTATGGCTACACCTTC. This codes for CSALEGVNYGYTF. This rearrangement joins TRBV20-1 to TRBJ1-2, with D tentatively TRBD1 (5 bases). The CDR3 runs 13 residues. Trimming removed 6 bases from V and 2 bases from J, with 13 bases in between. Germline V CDR1 and CDR2: DFQATT, SNEGSKA (reference sequence).

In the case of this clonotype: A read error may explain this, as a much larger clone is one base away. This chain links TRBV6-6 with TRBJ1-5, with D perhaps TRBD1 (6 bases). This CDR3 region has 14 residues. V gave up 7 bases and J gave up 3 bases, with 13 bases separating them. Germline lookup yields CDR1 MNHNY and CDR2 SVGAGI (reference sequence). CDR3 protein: CASNGTGFNQPQHF. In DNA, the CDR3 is TGTGCCAGCAACGGAACAGGGTTCAATCAGCCCCAGCATTTT.

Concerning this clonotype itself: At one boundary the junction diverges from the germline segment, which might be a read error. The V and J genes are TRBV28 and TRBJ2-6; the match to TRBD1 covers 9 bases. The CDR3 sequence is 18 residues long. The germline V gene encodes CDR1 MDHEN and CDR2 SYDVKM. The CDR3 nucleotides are TGTGCCAGCAGTTTCCCGACAGGGGGAACCTCTGGGGCCAACGTCCGGACTTTC. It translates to CASSFPTGGTSGANVRTF.

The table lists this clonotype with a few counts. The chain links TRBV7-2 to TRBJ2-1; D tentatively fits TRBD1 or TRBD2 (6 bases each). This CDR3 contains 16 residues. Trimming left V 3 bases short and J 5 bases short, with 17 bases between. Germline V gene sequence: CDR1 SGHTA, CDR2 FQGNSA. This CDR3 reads CASSLIGGLPHNEQFF. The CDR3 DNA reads TGTGCCAGCAGCTTGATAGGGGGGCTGCCCCACAATGAGCAGTTCTTC.

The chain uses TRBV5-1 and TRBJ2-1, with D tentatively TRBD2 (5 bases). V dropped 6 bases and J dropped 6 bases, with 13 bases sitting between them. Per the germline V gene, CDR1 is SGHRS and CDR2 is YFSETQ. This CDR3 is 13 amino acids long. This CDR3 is CASKRDGRNEQFF. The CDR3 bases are TGCGCCAGCAAGAGGGATGGGCGCAATGAGCAGTTCTTC.